The clone carrying this TCR beta chain has only one observation. Its antigen is still unknown. In the naive CD8 group, cells lacked CD45RO and were positively selected for CCR7, so terminally differentiated effector memory CD45RA+ cells were left out. Donors, healthy HIV-negative adults, lacked recent acute infections or vaccinations. This entry belongs to a study of shared clonotypes between healthy human individuals. The CDR3 runs to 13 residues. Germline V CDR1 and CDR2: SNHLY, FYNNEI. V lost 0 bases and J lost 5, with 7 bases in between. Here immunoSEQ multiplex PCR was the method, and the copy in TCRdb shows in-frame clones only, minus some. This sample has about 2 million clones, with 85% to 95% found just once. Study-level points and caveats: The four-donor shared clonotypes exceeded non-shared clonotypes in generation probability, with non-shared ones scoring lower. Naive subsets tended to show greater estimated richness than memory subsets.

The genes are TRBV2 and TRBJ1-1; no reliable D call. Material: naive CD8+ T cells sorted from blood. This sequence was found in a man aged 18 to 35 in good health. The DNA for the CDR3 is TGTGCCAGCAGTGAAGCGCTTTGGACTGAAGCTTTCTTT. Amino acid sequence: CASSEALWTEAFF.